The 14 T cell receptor beta chains in this list originate from one sample, sequenced in a study of shared T cell receptors in the human thymus. The protocol was immunoSEQ multiplex PCR, while the TCRdb copy is restricted to in-frame clones and leaves out a portion. The sample lists over 450,000 clones, 75% to 85% seen once, with roughly 0.013% in the top ten. These sequences were also reported in another study, on human thymus T cells.

Source material: thymocytes. The receptors here all came from a boy younger than two with a congenital heart defect.

The chain is built from TRBV10-3 and TRBJ2-1; tentative D call: TRBD1 (5 bases). The germline V and J ends were trimmed by 0 bases and 0 bases, with 15 bases remaining between them. The CDR3 runs to 18 residues. Germline values: CDR1 ENHRY, CDR2 SYGVKD. DNA for the CDR3: TGTGCCATCAGTGAGTCGCCCGTGACAGCTAGCTCCTACAATGAGCAGTTCTTC. It specifies CAISESPVTASSYNEQFF.

Points on this clone: This same CDR3 is encoded by further DNA sequences in the sample. V and J are TRBV18 and TRBJ2-3; TRBD1 agrees at 8 bases. The CDR3 spans 14 residues. Germline V gene data show CDR1 as KGHSH and CDR2 as LQKENI. Losses at the gene ends were 3 bases for V and 1 base for J; bases not matched to a gene: 0. CDR3 nucleotide sequence: TGTGCCAGCTCACCGGGACAGGGCACAGATACGCAGTATTTT. This codes for CASSPGQGTDTQYF.

J is TRBJ2-7 and V is TRBV27, with TRBD2 identical over 7 bases. The CDR3 is 15 amino acids. Germline V gene data show CDR1 as MNHEY and CDR2 as SMNVEV (reference sequence). The V and J ends lost 6 bases and 7 bases, in that order; junction bases with no gene match: 15. Here the CDR3 DNA reads TGTGCCAGCAGGCCTTTTGAAGGCGGGAGTGGTGAGCAGTACTTC. Its translation: CASRPFEGGSGEQYF.

Only one count was recorded for this clone. CDR3 DNA: TGTGCCAGCAGTGGGCTAGCGGGAAAGGATGAGCAGTTCTTC. It is translated as CASSGLAGKDEQFF. V gene TRBV2 combines with J gene TRBJ2-1; 9 positions agree with TRBD2. The trim removed 4 bases at V and 8 bases at J, leaving 6 bases unmatched. CDR1 and CDR2 from the germline V gene are SNHLY and FYNNEI. The CDR3 is 14 residues long.

J is TRBJ2-2 and V is TRBV6-1; 9 bases line up with TRBD2. Germline lookup yields CDR1 MNHNS and CDR2 SASEGT. The CDR3 consists of 18 residues. Germline trimming cut 1 base from V and 4 bases from J; bases unmatched to any gene: 10. The CDR3 nucleotides read TGTGCCAGCAGTGAAGTGAGGGCTAGCGGGACGGGCACCGGGGAGCTGTTTTTT. It codes for CASSEVRASGTGTGELFF.

This chain links TRBV28 with TRBJ2-7; D is undetermined. The V gene's germline CDR1 is MDHEN and CDR2 SYDVKM. With 2 bases removed from V and 4 bases from J, the gap between germline ends came to 15 bases. This CDR3 is built from 15 residues. CDR3 nucleotide sequence: TGTGCCAGCAGTTTAAGTGGCAAAGGCGGTTACGAGCAGTACTTC. As protein: CASSLSGKGGYEQYF.

This clone was seen only a few times. The CDR3 region has the DNA TGTGCCAGCAGTTTTGAGGGCCGAGGGGAGCTGTTTTTT. This sequence encodes CASSFEGRGELFF. The V call is TRBV27, the J call TRBJ2-2; a weak D match, TRBD2 (5 bases). Trimming pared 3 bases from V and 8 bases from J, leaving 10 bases between. From germline, CDR1 is MNHEY and CDR2 SMNVEV (reference sequence). The CDR3 spans 13 residues.

The J gene is TRBJ2-1, the V gene TRBV14, with 11 bases matching TRBD2. Germline trimming cut 3 bases from V and 9 bases from J; bases unmatched to any gene: 10. CDR3 size: 16 residues. Germline values: CDR1 SGHDN, CDR2 FVKESK. DNA for the CDR3: TGTGCCAGCAGCCACAAACTAGCGGGAGAAGGGGGTGAGCAGTTCTTC. Its protein is CASSHKLAGEGGEQFF.

The genes are TRBV6-1 and TRBJ1-2, with a weak D call TRBD1 (6 bases). This CDR3 spans 14 amino acids. Per germline, CDR1 MNHNS and CDR2 SASEGT. Trimming removed 0 bases at V and 3 bases at J, with 8 bases between. In nucleotides, the CDR3 is TGTGCCAGCAGTGAAGCGCCAGGGGACTATGGCTACACCTTC. Protein sequence: CASSEAPGDYGYTF.

V usage is TRBV15 and J usage is TRBJ1-4, with 10 bases that match TRBD1. J was trimmed by 2 bases and V by 6 bases; bases with no gene match: 15. This CDR3 is 19 amino acids long. Looked up from germline, CDR1 is LNHNV and CDR2 is YYDKDF (reference sequence). CDR3 region: CATSPLRDRGCSTNEKLFF. CDR3 sequence (DNA): TGTGCCACCAGTCCCTTAAGGGACAGGGGTTGTAGTACTAATGAAAAACTGTTTTTT.

The chain is built from TRBV29-1 and TRBJ2-1, with 11 positions matching TRBD2. The V and J ends lost 7 bases and 9 bases, in that order; junction bases with no gene match: 20. The germline gives CDR1 SQVTM, CDR2 ANQGSEA. CDR3 size: 17 residues. Here the CDR3 reads CSAPRLAGGLRYSEQFF. The CDR3 bases are TGCAGCGCCCCAAGGCTAGCGGGAGGCCTACGGTATAGTGAGCAGTTCTTC.

The rearrangement uses TRBV28 and TRBJ2-1, with D possibly matching TRBD2 (6 bases). Trimming shortened V by 5 bases and J by 3 bases, and 14 bases separated the two germline ends. Looked up from germline, CDR1 is MDHEN and CDR2 is SYDVKM. CDR3 length: 15 amino acids. CDR3: CASSIYLASYNEQFF. The DNA for the CDR3 is TGTGCCAGCAGTATATACCTAGCGAGCTACAATGAGCAGTTCTTC.

The chain carries TRBV28 and TRBJ2-7; 7 positions match TRBD1. There are 14 residues in the CDR3. Unmatched junction bases numbered 8, after V lost 5 bases and J lost 4 bases. CDR1 is MDHEN and CDR2 is SYDVKM in the germline V gene. The CDR3, as DNA: TGTGCCAGCAGTAGACAGGGTCAAGAATACGAGCAGTACTTC. Its protein product is CASSRQGQEYEQYF.

This chain joins TRBV6-5 and TRBJ1-2, with TRBD1 identical over 8 bases. The CDR3 covers 15 residues. CDR1 MNHEY and CDR2 SVGAGI come from the germline V gene. Germline trimming cut 5 bases from V and 8 bases from J; bases unmatched to any gene: 13. The CDR3 DNA reads TGTGCCAGCAGTGGACAGGGTATGTCTCTGGGCGGCTACACCTTC. This sequence encodes CASSGQGMSLGGYTF.